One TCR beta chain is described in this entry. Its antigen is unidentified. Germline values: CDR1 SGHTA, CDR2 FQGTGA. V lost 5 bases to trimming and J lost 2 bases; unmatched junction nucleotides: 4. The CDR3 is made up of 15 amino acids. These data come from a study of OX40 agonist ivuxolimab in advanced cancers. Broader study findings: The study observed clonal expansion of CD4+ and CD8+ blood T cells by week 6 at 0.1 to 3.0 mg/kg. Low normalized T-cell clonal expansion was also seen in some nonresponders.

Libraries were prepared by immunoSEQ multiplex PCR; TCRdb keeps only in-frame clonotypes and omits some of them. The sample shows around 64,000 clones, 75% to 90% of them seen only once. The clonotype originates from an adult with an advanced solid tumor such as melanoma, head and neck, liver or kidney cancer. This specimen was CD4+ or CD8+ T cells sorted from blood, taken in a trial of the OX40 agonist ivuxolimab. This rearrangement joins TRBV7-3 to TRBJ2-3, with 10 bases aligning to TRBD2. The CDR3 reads CASSTLAGVTDTQYF. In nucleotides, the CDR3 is TGTGCCAGCAGCACGCTAGCGGGGGTCACAGATACGCAGTATTTT.